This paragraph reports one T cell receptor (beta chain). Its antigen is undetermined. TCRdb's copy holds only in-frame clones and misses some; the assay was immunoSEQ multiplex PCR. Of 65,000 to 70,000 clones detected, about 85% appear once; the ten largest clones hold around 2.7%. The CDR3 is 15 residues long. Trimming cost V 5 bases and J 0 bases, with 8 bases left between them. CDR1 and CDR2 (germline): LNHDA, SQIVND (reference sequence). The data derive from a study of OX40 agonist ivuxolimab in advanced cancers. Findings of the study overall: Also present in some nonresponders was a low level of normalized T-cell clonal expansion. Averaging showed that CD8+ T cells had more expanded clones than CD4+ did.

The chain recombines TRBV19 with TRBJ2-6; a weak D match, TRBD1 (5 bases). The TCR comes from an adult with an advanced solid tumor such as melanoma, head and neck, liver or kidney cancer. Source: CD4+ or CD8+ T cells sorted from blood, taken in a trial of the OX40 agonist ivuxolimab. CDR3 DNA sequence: TGTGCCAGTAGTTCCCAGGGCTCTGGGGCCAACGTCCTGACTTTC. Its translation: CASSSQGSGANVLTF. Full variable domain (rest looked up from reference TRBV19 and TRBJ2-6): DGGITQSPKYLFRKEGQNVTLSCEQNLNHDAMYWYRQDPGQGLRLIYYSQIVNDFQKGDIAEGYSVSREKKESFPLTVTSAQKNPTAFYLCASSSQGSGANVLTFGAGSRLTVL.